Listed here are 26 T cell receptor beta chains from one sample, sequenced in a study of T cells in Graves' hyperthyroidism and ophthalmopathy. RNA transcripts provided the source from which TCR beta CDR3 regions were amplified. First-round RT-PCR of the TCR CDR3 relied on the HTBI primer set. TCRdb itself ran the multiplex PCR reads through MiXCR, one entry per CDR3 protein. The table has 300,000 to 400,000 distinct CDR3 sequences, approximately 13% seen once. Sequencing input: blood. Receptor source: a woman between 18 and 29 years old with Graves' hyperthyroidism.

The table lists this clonotype with a count of one. The rearrangement links TRBV29-1 to TRBJ1-5; D uncertain. V lost 2 bases, J lost 3 bases, and 8 bases lay in between. The germline V gene encodes CDR1 SQVTM and CDR2 ANQGSEA. CDR3 length: 13 residues. CDR3 sequence: CSVESGNNQPQHF. The CDR3 nucleotides read TGCAGCGTTGAATCGGGGAACAATCAGCCCCAGCATTTT.

The table lists this clonotype with many counts. The chain couples TRBV6-1 to TRBJ2-7, with D unresolved. The CDR3 extends over 11 amino acids. The ends were cut back, 7 bases at V and 3 bases at J, with 7 bases in the middle. The germline V gene encodes CDR1 MNHNS and CDR2 SASEGT. CDR3 nucleotide sequence: TGTGCCAGCAACAAGGGCTACGAGCAGTACTTC. As protein: CASNKGYEQYF.

The rearrangement uses TRBV10-1 and TRBJ2-5; D gene unclear. V lost 10 bases to trimming and J lost 1 base, with 10 bases between them. The CDR3 spans 12 residues. Germline values: CDR1 WNHNN, CDR2 SYGVQD (reference sequence). The CDR3 region is CANGQFQETQYF. In DNA form, the CDR3 reads TGCGCCAATGGGCAGTTCCAAGAGACCCAGTACTTC.

There are a few counts of this clonotype. It may be a read error: a sequence one base away is much more abundant. The chain employs TRBV20-1 and TRBJ2-7, with a possible D match to TRBD2 (6 bases). The CDR3 is made up of 14 amino acids. Germline V gene data show CDR1 as DFQATT and CDR2 as SNEGSKA (reference sequence). The CDR3 nucleotides read TGCAGTGCTAGAGATTACGGGGGAGACTACGATCAGTACTTC. Translation gives CSARDYGGDYDQYF.

This chain connects TRBV20-1 to TRBJ1-6, with D perhaps TRBD1 (5 bases). CDR1 and CDR2 (germline): DFQATT, SNEGSKA (reference sequence). Trimming removed 6 bases at V and 4 bases at J, with 19 bases between. The CDR3 consists of 16 residues. In DNA form, the CDR3 reads TGCAGTGCCCCCACAGGTGCCGGGGCTTATAATTCACCCCTCCACTTT. Translation gives CSAPTGAGAYNSPLHF.

This clonotype came up many times. The V gene is TRBV6-2 or TRBV6-3, the J gene TRBJ2-7; no firm D call. The V gene's germline CDR1 is MNHEY and CDR2 SVGEGT. CDR3 length: 17 residues. V dropped 2 bases and J dropped 0 bases, with 17 bases sitting between them. CDR3: CASSYLPQTTSSYEQYF. The CDR3 DNA follows: TGTGCCAGCAGTTACCTCCCGCAGACGACAAGCTCCTACGAGCAGTACTTC.

This clonotype appeared many times. This rearrangement joins TRBV29-1 to TRBJ2-7; 9 nucleotides match TRBD2. With 7 bases clipped from V and 2 bases from J, the junction kept 6 bases outside the gene matches. Per germline, CDR1 SQVTM and CDR2 ANQGSEA. The CDR3 is 13 residues long. CDR3 amino acids: CSAGLARTYEQYF. DNA of the CDR3: TGCAGCGCAGGACTAGCGAGAACCTACGAGCAGTACTTC.

Ten or more counts support this clonotype. V gene TRBV20-1 combines with J gene TRBJ1-5, with a weak D call TRBD1 (5 bases). The germline CDR1 and CDR2 sequences are DFQATT and SNEGSKA (reference sequence). V was clipped by 2 bases and J by 2 bases, with 13 bases between them. CDR3 size: 15 residues. The CDR3 region has the DNA TGCAGTGCTAGACCAGGGAGGTCGCGCAATCAGCCCCAGCATTTT. Its translation: CSARPGRSRNQPQHF.

Many counts were recorded for this clonotype. The V and J genes are TRBV7-2 and TRBJ2-3; D unclear. The CDR3 loop spans 11 amino acids. Germline loops: CDR1 SGHTA, CDR2 FQGNSA. V shed 10 bases and J shed 4 bases, with 9 bases lying between them. The CDR3 sequence: CAIYIADTQYF. Here the CDR3 DNA reads TGTGCCATCTACATCGCAGATACGCAGTATTTT.

Many counts were recorded for this clonotype. The V and J genes are TRBV7-3 and TRBJ1-2; no clear D. Between the trimmed V and J ends, which lost 5 bases and 1 base, there was a span of 11 bases. The CDR3 consists of 14 residues. Germline V gene data show CDR1 as SGHTA and CDR2 as FQGTGA. CDR3 sequence: CASSPGGGNYGYTF. The CDR3 region has the DNA TGTGCCAGCAGCCCGGGTGGCGGTAACTATGGCTACACCTTC.

This clonotype was seen only a few times. V and J are TRBV27 and TRBJ2-4, with D tentatively TRBD2 (5 bases). Trimming took 0 bases from V and 1 from J, leaving 7 bases between them. The CDR3 is made up of 15 amino acids. CDR1 and CDR2 from the germline V gene are MNHEY and SMNVEV (reference sequence). For the CDR3, the DNA is TGTGCCAGCAGTTTATCCGGCGGGGCCAAAAACATTCAGTACTTC. Its protein product is CASSLSGGAKNIQYF.

This clonotype appeared many times. The rearrangement links TRBV18 to TRBJ1-1, with D unresolved. V was cut by 3 bases and J by 4 bases, with 6 bases left in between. The CDR3 is made up of 12 amino acids. Germline V gene lookup returns CDR1 KGHSH and CDR2 LQKENI. DNA of the CDR3: TGTGCCAGCTCACCTGGTATCACTGAAGCTTTCTTT. Translation: CASSPGITEAFF.

This clonotype was observed at least ten times. The chain couples TRBV20-1 to TRBJ2-5; D not certain. The CDR3 consists of 12 residues. Trimming left V 2 bases short and J 5 bases short, with 9 bases between. Per the germline V gene, CDR1 is DFQATT and CDR2 is SNEGSKA (reference sequence). CDR3 sequence reads: CSARRWSETQYF. The CDR3 DNA is TGCAGTGCTAGAAGGTGGAGCGAGACCCAGTACTTC.

This clonotype was observed at least ten times. CDR3 nucleotide sequence: TGTGCCAGCCACCGGGAACTCTATGGCTACACCTTC. It is translated as CASHRELYGYTF. This rearrangement joins TRBV6-2 or TRBV6-3 to TRBJ1-2; no definite D call. This CDR3 contains 12 residues. V gave up 8 bases and J gave up 4 bases, with 11 bases separating them. Germline assignment: CDR1 MNHEY and CDR2 SVGEGT.

This clonotype was seen ten or more times. The chain recombines TRBV30 with TRBJ2-1; 7 nucleotides align to TRBD1. The germline V gene has CDR1 GTSNPN and CDR2 SVGIG (reference sequence). CDR3 size: 14 residues. After removal of 0 bases from V and 4 bases from J, the junction contained 3 bases not matched to a gene. The DNA of the CDR3 is TGTGCCTGGAGTGTGGGACAGCTGTACAATGAGCAGTTCTTC. Its translation is CAWSVGQLYNEQFF.

The chain is built from TRBV5-1 and TRBJ2-2; no firm D call. The CDR3 length is 16 residues. Germline-derived CDR1 and CDR2 are SGHRS and YFSETQ. V shed 1 base and J shed 2 bases, with 12 bases lying between them. This CDR3 reads CASSLNSEVNTGELFF. The CDR3 DNA reads TGCGCCAGCAGCTTGAATAGTGAAGTAAACACCGGGGAGCTGTTTTTT.

This clonotype was counted between two and nine times. This chain connects TRBV18 to TRBJ1-3, with 11 bases lining up with TRBD1. V trimming: 3 bases; J trimming: 3 bases; junction bases outside the gene matches: 7. The germline V gene has CDR1 KGHSH and CDR2 LQKENI. The CDR3 runs to 17 residues. CDR3 sequence reads: CASSPAGTGGYGNTIYF. The CDR3 bases are TGTGCCAGCTCACCTGCCGGGACAGGGGGTTATGGAAACACCATATATTTT. Variable domain in full (rest from reference TRBV18 and TRBJ1-3): NAGVMQNPRHLVRRRGQEARLRCSPMKGHSHVYWYRQLPEEGLKFMVYLQKENIIDESGMPKERFSAEFPKEGPSILRIQQVVRGDSAAYFCASSPAGTGGYGNTIYFGEGSWLTVV.

This clonotype has a count of ten or more. The chain employs TRBV20-1 and TRBJ2-1; 10 bases align to TRBD2. Germline CDR1 reads DFQATT; CDR2 reads SNEGSKA (reference sequence). CDR3 length: 13 amino acids. V trimming: 6 bases; J trimming: 11 bases; junction bases outside the gene matches: 10. CDR3 nucleotides: TGCAGTGCGCAGAGAGAAGCGGGGGGGCAGCAGTTCTTC. Translated, it gives CSAQREAGGQQFF.

This clonotype was picked up many times. J is TRBJ1-1 and V is TRBV20-1; D remains unclear. The ends were cut back, 3 bases at V and 3 bases at J, with 8 bases in the middle. Germline CDR1 reads DFQATT; CDR2 reads SNEGSKA (reference sequence). CDR3 length: 12 residues. The CDR3 region is CSARYMDTEAFF. The DNA of the CDR3 is TGCAGTGCTAGGTACATGGACACTGAAGCTTTCTTT.

This clonotype was counted at least ten times. The CDR3 DNA reads as TGTGCCAGCAGTTTGGAGGTGGCAGGTGGTCAGCCCCAGCATTTT. Translated: CASSLEVAGGQPQHF. The chain couples TRBV28 to TRBJ1-5; D call uncertain. V dropped 3 bases and J dropped 6 bases, with 15 bases sitting between them. The germline V gene encodes CDR1 MDHEN and CDR2 SYDVKM. The CDR3 totals 15 residues.

This clonotype was seen only a few times. The CDR3 region has the DNA TGTGCCAGTATAGCCGACAGAGGCGCTAACTATGGCTACACCTTC. It codes for CASIADRGANYGYTF. The chain uses TRBV19 and TRBJ1-2; a possible D gene is TRBD1 (5 bases). The CDR3 totals 15 residues. Germline CDR1 and CDR2: LNHDA and SQIVND (reference sequence). V was cut by 7 bases and J by 0 bases, with 15 bases left in between.

This clonotype was seen many times. The V call is TRBV7-9, the J call TRBJ2-7, with 7 positions matching TRBD1. CDR1 SEHNR and CDR2 FQNEAQ come from the germline V gene (reference sequence). The junction had 2 bases not matched to a gene; V was cut back by 3 bases and J by 0 bases. This CDR3 comprises 14 residues. CDR3 sequence (DNA): TGTGCCAGCAGCTTCGGACAGGACTCCTACGAGCAGTACTTC. Protein product: CASSFGQDSYEQYF.

This clonotype was counted many times. The V and J genes are TRBV20-1 and TRBJ1-1; D uncertain. In germline, CDR1 is DFQATT, CDR2 SNEGSKA (reference sequence). Trimming took off 1 base at V and 3 bases at J, with 12 bases between the two ends. This CDR3 contains 14 residues. The CDR3 DNA follows: TGCAGTGCTAGAGTCCCAAGGGAGGACACTGAAGCTTTCTTT. The encoded protein is CSARVPREDTEAFF.

The sample holds many counts of this clonotype. The chain employs TRBV7-8 and TRBJ2-1, with D unclear. CDR1 is SGHVS, CDR2 FQNEAQ, per germline. V lost 2 bases and J 13 bases, leaving 6 bases between the germline ends. This CDR3 has 10 amino acids. The CDR3 protein is CASSLTHQFF. The CDR3 region has the DNA TGTGCCAGCAGCTTAACCCACCAGTTCTTC.

The sample holds many counts of this clonotype. V is TRBV20-1 and J is TRBJ2-5; 15 bases agree with TRBD2. This CDR3 contains 16 residues. In germline, CDR1 is DFQATT, CDR2 SNEGSKA (reference sequence). J gave up 3 bases and V 6 bases, and 8 bases lay outside the gene matches. CDR3: CSATRTSGGVKETQYF. The CDR3 region has the DNA TGCAGTGCAACACGGACTAGCGGGGGGGTAAAAGAGACCCAGTACTTC.

This clonotype was counted only a few times. The chain joins TRBV12-3 or TRBV12-4 to TRBJ2-3, with unresolved D. Trimming left V 7 bases short and J 4 bases short, with 15 bases between. The CDR3 runs to 14 residues. In DNA, the CDR3 is TGTGCCAGCACTCTACCGGAGCGTCCAGATACGCAGTATTTT. Its translation: CASTLPERPDTQYF.